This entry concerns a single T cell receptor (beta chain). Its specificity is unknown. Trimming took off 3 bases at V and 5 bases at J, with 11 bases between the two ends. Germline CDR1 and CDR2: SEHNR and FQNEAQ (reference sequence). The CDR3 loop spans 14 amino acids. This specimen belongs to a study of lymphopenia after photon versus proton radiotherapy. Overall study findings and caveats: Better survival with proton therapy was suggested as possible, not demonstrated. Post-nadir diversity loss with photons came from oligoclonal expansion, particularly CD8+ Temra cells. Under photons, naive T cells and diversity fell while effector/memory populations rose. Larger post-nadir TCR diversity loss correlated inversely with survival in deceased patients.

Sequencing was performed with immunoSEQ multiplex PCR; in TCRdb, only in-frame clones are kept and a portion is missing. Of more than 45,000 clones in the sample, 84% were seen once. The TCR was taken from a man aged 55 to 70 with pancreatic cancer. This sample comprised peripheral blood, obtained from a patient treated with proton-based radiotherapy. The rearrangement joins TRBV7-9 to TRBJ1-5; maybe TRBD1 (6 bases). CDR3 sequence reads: CASSFQGQDQPQHF. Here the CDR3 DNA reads TGTGCCAGCAGCTTCCAGGGGCAAGATCAGCCCCAGCATTTT.